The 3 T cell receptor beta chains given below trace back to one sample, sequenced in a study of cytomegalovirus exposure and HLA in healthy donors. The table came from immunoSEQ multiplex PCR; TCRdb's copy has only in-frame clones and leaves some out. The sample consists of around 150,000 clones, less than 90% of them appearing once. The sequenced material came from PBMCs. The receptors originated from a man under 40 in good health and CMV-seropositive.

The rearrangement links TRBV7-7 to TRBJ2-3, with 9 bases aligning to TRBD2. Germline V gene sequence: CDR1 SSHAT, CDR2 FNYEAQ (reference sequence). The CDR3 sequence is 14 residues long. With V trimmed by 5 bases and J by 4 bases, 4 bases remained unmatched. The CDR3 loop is CASSLSGGADTQYF. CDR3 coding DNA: TGTGCCAGCAGCCTTAGCGGGGGCGCAGATACGCAGTATTTT.

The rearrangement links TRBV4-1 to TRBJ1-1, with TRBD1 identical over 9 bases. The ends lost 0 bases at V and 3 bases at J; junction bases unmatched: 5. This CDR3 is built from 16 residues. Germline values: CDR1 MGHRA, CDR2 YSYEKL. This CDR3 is CASSQDPGTGYTEAFF. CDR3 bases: TGCGCCAGCAGCCAAGATCCTGGGACAGGGTACACTGAAGCTTTCTTT.

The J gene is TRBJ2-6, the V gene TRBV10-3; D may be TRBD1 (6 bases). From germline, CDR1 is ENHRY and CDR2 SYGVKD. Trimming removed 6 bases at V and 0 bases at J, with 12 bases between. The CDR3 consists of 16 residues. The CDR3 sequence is CAIRRTANSGANVLTF. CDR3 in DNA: TGTGCCATCAGACGGACAGCCAACTCTGGGGCCAACGTCCTGACTTTC.